The sequence of this T cell receptor (beta chain) was determined in a study of CD8 T cells in Susac syndrome. This clonotype appeared a single time. CDR1 SGHRS and CDR2 YFSETQ come from the germline V gene. Trimming cost V 1 base and J 4 bases, with 11 bases left between them. The CDR3 is 15 residues long. The authors carried out high-throughput sequencing of TCR beta. They applied it to CD8+ and CD4+ T cells obtained from blood. The multiple sclerosis control group comprised treatment-naive patients with stable or active relapsing-remitting disease. While CD8+ and CD4+ T cells were isolated negatively, TEMRA cells were enriched by FACS. RNA, at about 0.45 to 1 ug, was reverse transcribed with random hexamers. TCRdb re-analysed the immunoSEQ multiplex PCR reads in MiXCR, keeping a single row per CDR3 protein. The sample shows around 280,000 distinct CDR3 sequences, 92% of them seen only once.

The sample taken for sequencing was CD4+ T cells from PBMCs. The rearrangement joins TRBV5-1 to TRBJ2-2; D is unclear. The source is a human donor with multiple sclerosis. CDR3 protein: CASSLTPSATGELFF. CDR3 DNA: TGCGCCAGCAGCTTGACACCTTCAGCCACCGGGGAGCTGTTTTTT.